This T cell receptor (beta chain) was recorded in a study of cytomegalovirus exposure and HLA in healthy donors. Study-wide results and limits: The study had only CMV serostatus as immune exposure information. Among CMV-associated TCR beta chains, most appeared HLA-restricted in a later analysis. Confirmation in vitro established that a few CMV-associated chains were specific for CMV antigens.

The PCR ran on 60 Vbeta and 13 Jbeta primers. TCRdb keeps only in-frame clones here, not all; method: immunoSEQ multiplex PCR. The sample shows 150,000 to 200,000 clones, about 73% of them seen only once. J was trimmed by 8 bases and V by 6 bases; bases with no gene match: 4. Germline CDR1 reads MGHDK; CDR2 reads SYGVNS. The CDR3 contains 13 residues. Samples came from healthy bone marrow donors. Of note for this clone: Its target is not known.

The sample consisted of PBMCs. The rearrangement uses TRBV25-1 and TRBJ1-4; TRBD1 aligns across 9 bases. This sequence originates from a woman aged 45-59 years in good health and CMV-seropositive. The CDR3, as DNA: TGTGCCAGCAGGAGACAGGGGGACGAAAAACTGTTTTTT. Protein sequence: CASRRQGDEKLFF. Full variable domain (missing parts from reference TRBV25-1 and TRBJ1-4): EADIYQTPRYLVIGTGKKITLECSQTMGHDKMYWYQQDPGMELHLIHYSYGVNSTEKGDLSSESTVSRIRTEHFPLTLESARPSHTSQYLCASRRQGDEKLFFGSGTQLSVL.